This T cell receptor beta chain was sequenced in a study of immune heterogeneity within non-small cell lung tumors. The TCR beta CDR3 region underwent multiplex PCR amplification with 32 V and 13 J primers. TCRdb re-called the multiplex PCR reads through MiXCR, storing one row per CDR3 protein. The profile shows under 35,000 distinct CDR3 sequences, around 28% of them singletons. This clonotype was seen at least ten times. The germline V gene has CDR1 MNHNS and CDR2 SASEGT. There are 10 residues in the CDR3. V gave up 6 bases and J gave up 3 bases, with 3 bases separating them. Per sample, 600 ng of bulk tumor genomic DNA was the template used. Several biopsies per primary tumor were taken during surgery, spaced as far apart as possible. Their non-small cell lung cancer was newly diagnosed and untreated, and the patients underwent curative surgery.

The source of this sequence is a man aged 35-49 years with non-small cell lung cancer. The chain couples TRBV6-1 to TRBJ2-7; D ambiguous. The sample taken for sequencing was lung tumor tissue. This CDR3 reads CASRNYEQYF. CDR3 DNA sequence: TGTGCCAGCAGAAACTACGAGCAGTACTTC.